Below are 22 T cell receptor beta chains sequenced from a single sample in a study of blood T cell repertoires in COVID-19. Assay used: immunoSEQ multiplex PCR; TCRdb lists only in-frame clones, some missing. The sample has hundreds of thousands of clones; about nine tenths are singletons. Sequenced input: peripheral blood. The receptor set was obtained from a woman in her thirties with active or convalescent COVID-19.

The chain couples TRBV16 to TRBJ1-5; possibly TRBD1 for D (5 bases). The CDR3 spans 14 residues. The V gene's germline CDR1 is KGHSY and CDR2 FQNENV. Trimming took off 6 bases at V and 11 bases at J, with 20 bases between the two ends. The chain's CDR3 is CASRAQGAQGTQHF. CDR3 coding DNA: TGTGCCAGCAGGGCTCAAGGGGCCCAAGGGACCCAGCATTTT. The full variable domain, with the rest looked up from reference TRBV16 and TRBJ1-5, is GEEVAQTPKHLVRGEGQKAKLYCAPIKGHSYVFWYQQVLKNEFKFLISFQNENVFDETGMPKERFSAKCLPNSPCSLEIQATKLEDSAVYFCASRAQGAQGTQHFGDGTRLSIL.

V is TRBV5-1 and J is TRBJ2-1; 12 positions agree with TRBD2. This CDR3 spans 16 amino acids. Germline lookup yields CDR1 SGHRS and CDR2 YFSETQ. Losses at the gene ends were 0 bases for V and 10 bases for J; bases not matched to a gene: 8. The CDR3 spells CASSLGTSGVTGEQFF. CDR3 coding DNA: TGCGCCAGCAGCTTGGGGACTAGCGGGGTCACGGGAGAGCAGTTCTTC. Together with reference TRBV5-1 and TRBJ2-1, the CDR3 gives the full variable domain: KAGVTQTPRYLIKTRGQQVTLSCSPISGHRSVSWYQQTPGQGLQFLFEYFSETQRNKGNFPGRFSGRQFSNSRSEMNVSTLELGDSALYLCASSLGTSGVTGEQFFGPGTRLTVL.

This clone was seen a single time. The genes are TRBV10-3 and TRBJ2-2, with D possibly matching TRBD1 (6 bases). This CDR3 has 16 amino acids. V was pared by 2 bases and J by 4 bases, with 14 bases between. In germline, CDR1 is ENHRY, CDR2 SYGVKD. The CDR3 is CAISEPLGAVTGELFF. In DNA, the CDR3 is TGTGCCATCAGTGAGCCACTGGGGGCTGTCACCGGGGAGCTGTTTTTT.

The chain employs TRBV19 and TRBJ1-2, with a tentative D call TRBD1 (5 bases). Germline V CDR1 and CDR2: LNHDA, SQIVND (reference sequence). V dropped 7 bases and J dropped 6 bases, with 18 bases sitting between them. The CDR3 is 14 residues long. DNA of the CDR3: TGTGCCAGTACCTACCCGGGGGGTCCCAATGGCTACACCTTC. Translation gives CASTYPGGPNGYTF.

The CDR3 DNA follows: TGCGCCAGCAGCCAAGATCCCCAGAACCTGGTCGCTGAAGCTTTCTTT. It yields the protein CASSQDPQNLVAEAFF. The chain carries TRBV4-1 and TRBJ1-1, with no clear D. Trimming took off 0 bases at V and 6 bases at J, with 17 bases between the two ends. The CDR3 totals 16 residues. Germline CDR1 and CDR2: MGHRA and YSYEKL.

This chain links TRBV10-1 with TRBJ2-5, with D possibly TRBD2 on 6 matching bases. Trimming took off 8 bases at V and 4 bases at J, with 14 bases between the two ends. In germline, CDR1 is WNHNN, CDR2 SYGVQD (reference sequence). This CDR3 contains 13 residues. The CDR3 protein is CASQEGRGETQYF. CDR3 coding DNA: TGCGCCAGCCAGGAAGGGCGGGGAGAGACCCAGTACTTC.

This clone was picked up a small number of times. A junction end diverges from the germline sequence, so it may reflect a read error. The chain employs TRBV7-9 and TRBJ1-1; TRBD1 might be the D (6 bases). Germline lookup yields CDR1 SEHNR and CDR2 FQNEAQ (reference sequence). CDR3 size: 17 residues. The CDR3 sequence: CASSLAPPGRGNTEAFF. As DNA, the CDR3 is TGTGCCAGCAGCCTAGCCCCACCGGGCAGGGGAAACACTGAAGCTTTCTTT.

This clone was observed a few times. Other DNA variants within this sample encode the same CDR3. The chain is built from TRBV5-1 and TRBJ1-5, with 8 bases fitting TRBD1. Trimming took 0 bases from V and 6 from J; bases not matched to a gene: 5. CDR3 size: 15 residues. In germline, CDR1 is SGHRS, CDR2 YFSETQ. The CDR3 DNA reads TGCGCCAGCAGCTTGGCAGGGGGCACGGGTCAGCCCCAGCATTTT. This gives the protein CASSLAGGTGQPQHF.

This clone was seen a single time. This chain joins TRBV7-9 and TRBJ2-1; 9 bases agree with TRBD2. Germline loops: CDR1 SEHNR, CDR2 FQNEAQ (reference sequence). The CDR3 length is 15 residues. Trimming cost V 5 bases and J 7 bases; bases outside gene matches: 9. The CDR3 DNA follows: TGTGCCAGCAGCCCGGAGCGGGAGGCGGGAAATGAGCAGTTCTTC. Translation gives CASSPEREAGNEQFF. The full variable domain, in which reference TRBV7-9 and TRBJ2-1 provide the parts outside the CDR3, is DTGVSQNPRHKITKRGQNVTFRCDPISEHNRLYWYRQTLGQGPEFLTYFQNEAQLEKSRLLSDRFSAERPKGSFSTLEIQRTEQGDSAMYLCASSPEREAGNEQFFGPGTRLTVL.

This clone was recorded only once. The chain has TRBV5-5 and TRBJ2-1; D gene unclear. The CDR3 contains 15 residues. Germline CDR1 reads SGHKS; CDR2 reads YYEKEE (reference sequence). Trimming left V 0 bases short and J 0 bases short, with 7 bases between. The CDR3 coding sequence is TGTGCCAGCAGCTTGGAAACTTACTCCTACAATGAGCAGTTCTTC. Translated: CASSLETYSYNEQFF.

The chain couples TRBV10-2 to TRBJ2-7; D might be TRBD1 (5 bases). This CDR3 comprises 14 residues. Trimming shortened V by 4 bases and J by 3 bases, and 13 bases separated the two germline ends. Germline CDR1 is WSHSY and CDR2 is SAAADI. CDR3: CASSGPGLVYEQYF. The DNA for the CDR3 is TGCGCCAGCAGTGGTCCAGGGCTGGTCTACGAGCAGTACTTC.

The chain uses TRBV5-1 and TRBJ2-7; 13 positions agree with TRBD2. This CDR3 spans 16 amino acids. V shed 4 bases, J shed 7 bases, and the junction held 11 bases outside the gene matches. Germline lookup yields CDR1 SGHRS and CDR2 YFSETQ. The CDR3 DNA is TGCGCCAGCAGCGATGGTACTAGCGGGAGGGCGAGGGAGCAGTACTTC. Its protein product is CASSDGTSGRAREQYF.

This clone was observed a handful of times. The chain combines TRBV6-5 with TRBJ1-6, with TRBD1 matching 9 bases. Germline lookup yields CDR1 MNHEY and CDR2 SVGAGI. The junction had 0 bases not matched to a gene; V was cut back by 2 bases and J by 7 bases. This CDR3 is 14 amino acids long. Written as DNA, the CDR3 is TGTGCCAGCAGTTACGGGACAGGGAATTCACCCCTCCACTTT. It yields the protein CASSYGTGNSPLHF.

A word on this clone: One end of the junction does not line up with germline, which may come from a read error. V and J are TRBV4-1 and TRBJ1-5, with a tentative D call TRBD1 (5 bases). CDR3 length: 15 residues. The germline gives CDR1 MGHRA, CDR2 YSYEKL. DNA for the CDR3: TGCGCCAGCAGCAAAGAGACAGCATCCAATCAGCCCCAGCATTTT. Encoded protein: CASSKETASNQPQHF.

The chain couples TRBV19 to TRBJ1-1; D not certain. CDR1 and CDR2 from the germline V gene are LNHDA and SQIVND (reference sequence). V was shortened by 4 bases and J by 5 bases, with 11 bases between the two germline ends. The CDR3 runs to 13 residues. Here the CDR3 reads CASSTLHGTEAFF. The DNA of the CDR3 is TGTGCCAGTAGTACACTACATGGGACTGAAGCTTTCTTT.

The rearrangement uses TRBV6-5 and TRBJ1-4; D might be TRBD1 (5 bases). V shed 6 bases and J shed 4 bases, with 15 bases lying between them. The V gene's germline CDR1 is MNHEY and CDR2 SVGAGI. This CDR3 spans 15 amino acids. CDR3 DNA: TGTGCCAGCAGACCCGACAGCACCTATAATGAAAAACTGTTTTTT. Its protein is CASRPDSTYNEKLFF.

CDR3 sequence (DNA): TGTGCCAGCAGCTTAGATATTTCAGGGTCATATTTCAACGAGCAGTACTTC. The encoded protein is CASSLDISGSYFNEQYF. The V call is TRBV11-2, the J call TRBJ2-7; D might be TRBD1 (5 bases). Germline lookup yields CDR1 SGHAT and CDR2 FQNNGV. Deletions cut 0 bases from V and 5 bases from J, with 20 bases between. The length of the CDR3 is 17 residues.

Ten or more counts support this clone. The chain recombines TRBV7-7 with TRBJ1-3; D is unclear. CDR1 is SSHAT and CDR2 is FNYEAQ in the germline V gene (reference sequence). V lost 2 bases and J lost 3, with 14 bases in between. The CDR3 extends over 16 amino acids. CDR3 loop: CASSLPAMEGGNTIYF. As DNA, the CDR3 is TGTGCCAGCAGCTTACCTGCAATGGAGGGTGGAAACACCATATATTTT.

The rearrangement links TRBV5-4 to TRBJ2-7; possibly TRBD1 for D (6 bases). Trimming took off 6 bases at V and 3 bases at J, with 16 bases between the two ends. The CDR3 has 14 amino acids. Germline values: CDR1 SGHNT, CDR2 YYREEE (reference sequence). The CDR3: CASTVGGVGYEQYF. The CDR3 nucleotides are TGTGCCAGCACCGTAGGGGGAGTCGGCTACGAGCAGTACTTC.

The chain employs TRBV10-3 and TRBJ1-1; D uncertain. Germline V gene data show CDR1 as ENHRY and CDR2 as SYGVKD. This CDR3 comprises 12 residues. V was pared by 11 bases and J by 5 bases, with 15 bases between. The CDR3 DNA reads as TGTGCCGCCCGGGTCGCGGGGACTGAAGCTTTCTTT. Its translation is CAARVAGTEAFF.

This clone was seen a few times. The chain uses TRBV7-9 and TRBJ2-2; the match to TRBD1 covers 7 bases. This CDR3 comprises 15 residues. After removal of 1 base from V and 7 bases from J, the junction contained 6 bases not matched to a gene. Germline V gene sequence: CDR1 SEHNR, CDR2 FQNEAQ (reference sequence). CDR3 nucleotide sequence: TGTGCCAGCAGCTTAGAAGGCAGGGGGAACGGGGAGCTGTTTTTT. Its translation: CASSLEGRGNGELFF.

This rearrangement joins TRBV3-1 (or the pseudogene TRBV3-2) to TRBJ2-5; 10 bases are shared with TRBD1. This CDR3 comprises 15 residues. Germline CDR1 is LGHDT and CDR2 is YNNKEL (reference sequence). The J segment lost 2 bases and the V segment lost 6 bases, leaving 6 bases of the junction unmatched. The CDR3 region is CASSPTGGTQETQYF. Here the CDR3 DNA reads TGTGCCAGCAGTCCGACAGGGGGCACACAAGAGACCCAGTACTTC.